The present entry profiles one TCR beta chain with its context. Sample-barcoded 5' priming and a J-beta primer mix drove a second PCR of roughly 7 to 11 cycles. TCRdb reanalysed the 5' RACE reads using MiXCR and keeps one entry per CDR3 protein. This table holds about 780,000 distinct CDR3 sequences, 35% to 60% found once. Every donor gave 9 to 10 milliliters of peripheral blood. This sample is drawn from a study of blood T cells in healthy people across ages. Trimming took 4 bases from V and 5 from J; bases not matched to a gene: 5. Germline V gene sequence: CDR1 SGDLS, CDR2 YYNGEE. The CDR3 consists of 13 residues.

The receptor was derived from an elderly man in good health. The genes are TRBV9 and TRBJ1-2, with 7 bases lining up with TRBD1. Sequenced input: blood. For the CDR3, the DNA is TGTGCCAGCAGCAAACAGGGGCCATATGGCTACACCTTC. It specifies CASSKQGPYGYTF. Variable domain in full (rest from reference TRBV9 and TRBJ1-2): DSGVTQTPKHLITATGQRVTLRCSPRSGDLSVYWYQQSLDQGLQFLIQYYNGEERAKGNILERFSAQQFPDLHSELNLSSLELGDSALYFCASSKQGPYGYTFGSGTRLTVV.